In its sample, the clone carrying this TCR beta chain was seen a few times. This entry comes from a study of blood T cell repertoires in COVID-19. About the study: Samples representing acute and convalescent COVID-19 were sourced from the United States, Italy and Spain. From T cells, B-cell-depleted T cells, or PBMCs came the material, which was cDNA or gDNA.

Per the germline V gene, CDR1 is SGHRS and CDR2 is YFSETQ. The CDR3 runs 14 residues. The V end lost 1 base, the J end lost 7 bases, and 15 bases lay between the germline ends. Generated by immunoSEQ multiplex PCR, the TCRdb table keeps only in-frame clones and is missing some. The sample has roughly 90,000 clones, more than 70% seen once. The chain is built from TRBV5-1 and TRBJ2-7, with D perhaps TRBD2 (5 bases). The sample comprised peripheral blood. The TCR originated in a man aged 50-60 years with acute or convalescent COVID-19. The CDR3 is CASSLPGLPGEQYF. Written as DNA, the CDR3 is TGCGCCAGCAGCTTGCCGGGCCTACCGGGGGAGCAGTACTTC. Complete variable domain (other parts from reference TRBV5-1 and TRBJ2-7): KAGVTQTPRYLIKTRGQQVTLSCSPISGHRSVSWYQQTPGQGLQFLFEYFSETQRNKGNFPGRFSGRQFSNSRSEMNVSTLELGDSALYLCASSLPGLPGEQYFGPGTRLTVT.